These 32 T cell receptor beta chains came from one sample sequenced in a study of Graves' ophthalmopathy and Graves' hyperthyroidism. The authors amplified TCR beta CDR3 regions from RNA transcripts. HTBI primers primed a first-round RT-PCR, and a second-round multiplex PCR followed. TCRdb re-derived calls from the multiplex PCR reads in MiXCR, one entry per CDR3 protein. The sample contains 300,000 to 450,000 distinct CDR3 sequences, approximately 18% of which appear only once. The sample taken for sequencing was peripheral blood. Source of these receptors: an adult woman with stable Graves' hyperthyroidism.

This clonotype was seen more than once but under ten times. V is TRBV2 and J is TRBJ2-7, with D perhaps matching TRBD2 (6 bases). Trimming took 2 bases from V and 4 from J, leaving 15 bases between them. The CDR3 spans 15 residues. The V gene's germline CDR1 is SNHLY and CDR2 FYNNEI. The CDR3 region is CASSEMTGSGYEQYF. Here the CDR3 DNA reads TGTGCCAGCAGTGAAATGACCGGGAGTGGTTACGAGCAGTACTTC.

In this sample, this clonotype turned up a few times. This chain joins TRBV6-1 and TRBJ1-2, with D possibly being TRBD1 (5 bases). Germline assignment: CDR1 MNHNS and CDR2 SASEGT. Trimming pared 6 bases from V and 7 bases from J, leaving 21 bases between. This CDR3 has 15 amino acids. Here the CDR3 reads CASRARGNWESGYTF. As DNA, the CDR3 is TGTGCCAGCAGGGCAAGGGGCAACTGGGAATCTGGCTACACCTTC.

This clonotype was seen repeatedly, ten times or more. The chain uses TRBV19 and TRBJ1-5, with a tentative D call TRBD1 (5 bases). Germline CDR1 and CDR2: LNHDA and SQIVND (reference sequence). V shed 3 bases and J shed 0 bases, with 15 bases lying between them. CDR3 length: 17 amino acids. The CDR3 loop reads CASSIGTRAASNQPQHF. DNA for the CDR3: TGTGCCAGTAGTATCGGGACTCGAGCAGCTAGCAATCAGCCCCAGCATTTT.

This clonotype was observed at least ten times. The rearrangement joins TRBV29-1 to TRBJ1-2, with 9 bases that match TRBD1. The CDR3 spans 12 residues. Looked up from germline, CDR1 is SQVTM and CDR2 is ANQGSEA. V trimming: 5 bases; J trimming: 4 bases; junction bases outside the gene matches: 2. Here the CDR3 reads CSVQDRGYGYTF. CDR3 coding DNA: TGCAGCGTTCAGGACAGGGGCTATGGCTACACCTTC.

Concerning this clonotype: One junction end does not reproduce the germline sequence, and a read error may be involved. The CDR3 region has the DNA TGCGCCAGCAGCACCATGGGACTAGCGGGGGAGAGCTCCTACGAGCAGGACTTC. It codes for CASSTMGLAGESSYEQDF. The chain combines TRBV5-1 with TRBJ2-7; TRBD2 agrees at 14 bases. The germline CDR1 and CDR2 sequences are SGHRS and YFSETQ. The CDR3 extends over 18 amino acids. Variable domain in full (rest from reference TRBV5-1 and TRBJ2-7): KAGVTQTPRYLIKTRGQQVTLSCSPISGHRSVSWYQQTPGQGLQFLFEYFSETQRNKGNFPGRFSGRQFSNSRSEMNVSTLELGDSALYLCASSTMGLAGESSYEQDFGPGTRLTVT.

This clonotype was seen ten or more times. J is TRBJ1-1 and V is TRBV6-2 or TRBV6-3, with TRBD1 as a possible D gene (6 bases). Germline V lookup: CDR1 MNHEY, CDR2 SVGEGT. The CDR3 length is 13 residues. The V end lost 7 bases, the J end lost 1 base, and 10 bases lay between the germline ends. DNA of the CDR3: TGTGCCAGCATGGAACAGGGGAACACTGAAGCTTTCTTT. It translates to CASMEQGNTEAFF.

This clonotype was detected ten times or more. The chain recombines TRBV25-1 with TRBJ2-2; D assignment may be TRBD1 or TRBD2 (5 bases each). V was cut by 3 bases and J by 6 bases, with 11 bases left in between. This CDR3 is built from 14 residues. The germline V gene encodes CDR1 MGHDK and CDR2 SYGVNS. CDR3 DNA: TGTGCCAGCAGTGACGTGGGGGAAGCCGGGGAGCTGTTTTTT. This translates into CASSDVGEAGELFF.

At least ten counts were recorded for this clonotype. The genes are TRBV7-8 and TRBJ2-5; 7 bases are shared with TRBD2. The V segment lost 5 bases and the J segment 6 bases; nucleotides outside the gene matches: 15. This CDR3 contains 16 residues. Per germline, CDR1 SGHVS and CDR2 FQNEAQ. This CDR3 is CASSLIILREWQTQYF. DNA of the CDR3: TGTGCCAGCAGCCTTATAATATTGCGGGAGTGGCAGACCCAGTACTTC.

As to this clonotype: An end of the junction does not agree with germline; a read error may underlie this. This chain links TRBV18 with TRBJ1-1; tentatively, D is TRBD1 (6 bases). This CDR3 is 14 amino acids long. Germline-derived CDR1 and CDR2 are KGHSH and LQKENI. CDR3 sequence: CASSSGAANTEACF. The CDR3 coding sequence is TGTGCCAGCTCGTCAGGGGCGGCGAACACTGAAGCTTGCTTT.

Here the CDR3 reads CATRDPPGEQYF. The CDR3 DNA is TGTGCCACCAGAGACCCACCCGGCGAGCAGTACTTC. The chain recombines TRBV19 with TRBJ2-7; D is unclear. V lost 10 bases and J lost 6, with 16 bases in between. Germline V lookup: CDR1 LNHDA, CDR2 SQIVND (reference sequence). This CDR3 contains 12 residues.

This clonotype was found many times. This rearrangement joins TRBV7-6 to TRBJ1-5; the D is unclear. This CDR3 comprises 16 residues. V lost 0 bases, J lost 5 bases, and 14 bases lay in between. In germline, CDR1 is SGHVS, CDR2 FNYEAQ. CDR3 region: CASSLAAGRGDQPQHF. The CDR3 region has the DNA TGTGCCAGCAGCTTAGCGGCTGGACGTGGGGATCAGCCCCAGCATTTT.

This clonotype was picked up many times. V gene TRBV4-2 combines with J gene TRBJ1-2, with TRBD1 as a possible D gene (5 bases). The V gene lost 3 bases and the J gene lost 2 bases, with 22 bases spanning the gap. In germline, CDR1 is LGHNA, CDR2 YNFKEQ. The length of the CDR3 is 18 residues. The CDR3 region has the DNA TGTGCCAGCAGCCATAACTCCAGGGCGCCAACCCCAAACTATGGCTACACCTTC. Residues: CASSHNSRAPTPNYGYTF.

In its sample, this clonotype was seen many times. This chain joins TRBV29-1 and TRBJ2-7, with 7 bases matching TRBD2. J gave up 2 bases and V 4 bases, and 8 bases lay outside the gene matches. CDR3 length equals 14 residues. CDR1 and CDR2 (germline): SQVTM, ANQGSEA. The CDR3 sequence is CSVVPHSGPYEQYF. CDR3 sequence (DNA): TGCAGCGTTGTACCCCATAGCGGGCCCTACGAGCAGTACTTC.

This chain uses TRBV29-1 with TRBJ1-2; 10 bases agree with TRBD1. The germline CDR1 and CDR2 sequences are SQVTM and ANQGSEA. The CDR3 totals 12 residues. With 7 bases clipped from V and 8 bases from J, the junction kept 7 bases outside the gene matches. DNA of the CDR3: TGCAGCGGTTCGACAGGGGGCAGAGGCTACACCTTC. Translation gives CSGSTGGRGYTF.

This clonotype was recorded at least ten times. The rearrangement joins TRBV3-1 to TRBJ1-5; no clear D gene. Germline V CDR1 and CDR2: LGHDT, YNNKEL (reference sequence). V lost 1 base and J lost 4, with 5 bases in between. CDR3 size: 13 residues. This chain's CDR3 is CASSQGMNQPQHF. CDR3 nucleotide sequence: TGTGCCAGCAGCCAAGGTATGAATCAGCCCCAGCATTTT.

As to this clonotype: A much bigger clone sits one base away, suggesting this may be a read error. Since no conserved phenylalanine or tryptophan closes the CDR3, a read error is the likely cause. V is TRBV29-1 and J is TRBJ2-7; 9 bases are a match to TRBD1. The germline gives CDR1 SQVTM, CDR2 ANQGSEA. V lost 6 bases and J lost 7; bases outside the gene matches: 7. This CDR3 contains 12 residues. CDR3 in amino acids: CSVTGQGGEQYY. CDR3 coding DNA: TGCAGCGTGACGGGACAGGGTGGAGAGCAGTACTAC.

This clonotype was counted only a few times. The chain links TRBV7-9 to TRBJ2-5; tentatively, D is TRBD1 or TRBD2 (5 bases each). The CDR3 covers 16 residues. The germline gives CDR1 SEHNR, CDR2 FQNEAQ (reference sequence). The V end lost 1 base, the J end lost 2 bases, and 14 bases lay between the germline ends. CDR3: CASSLGSGTGQETQYF. The DNA for the CDR3 is TGTGCCAGCAGCTTAGGGTCCGGGACGGGACAAGAGACCCAGTACTTC.

This clonotype was counted at least ten times. The chain employs TRBV5-1 and TRBJ2-5; TRBD1 agrees at 8 bases. The V and J ends lost 0 bases and 2 bases, in that order; junction bases with no gene match: 3. The CDR3 covers 15 residues. Germline CDR1 is SGHRS and CDR2 is YFSETQ. The CDR3 loop is CASSLGTGHQETQYF. The DNA of the CDR3 is TGCGCCAGCAGCTTGGGGACAGGGCATCAAGAGACCCAGTACTTC.

This clonotype was observed at least ten times. The V gene is TRBV19, the J gene TRBJ1-6, with D uncertain. Germline V gene lookup returns CDR1 LNHDA and CDR2 SQIVND (reference sequence). CDR3 length equals 16 residues. V was trimmed by 1 base and J by 0 bases, leaving 7 bases between them. CDR3 DNA: TGTGCCAGTAGTATAGGGCGAAGCTCCTATAATTCACCCCTCCACTTT. This codes for CASSIGRSSYNSPLHF.

Many counts were recorded for this clonotype. The chain joins TRBV4-2 to TRBJ1-1, with D unresolved. CDR1 LGHNA and CDR2 YNFKEQ come from the germline V gene. The CDR3 length is 17 residues. The V gene lost 0 bases and the J gene lost 0 bases, with 14 bases spanning the gap. The DNA for the CDR3 is TGTGCCAGCAGCCAAGAAGGCGGGTCCTGGGTGAACACTGAAGCTTTCTTT. Residues: CASSQEGGSWVNTEAFF.

The table lists this clonotype with many counts. This chain links TRBV7-2 with TRBJ2-5, with D perhaps TRBD1 (5 bases). Germline CDR1 and CDR2: SGHTA and FQGNSA. The CDR3 is made up of 13 amino acids. V gave up 1 base and J gave up 5 bases, with 8 bases separating them. The CDR3: CASSLGQSETQYF. The CDR3 DNA is TGTGCCAGCAGCTTAGGACAGTCGGAGACCCAGTACTTC.

Ten or more counts support this clonotype. The gene calls are TRBV30 and TRBJ1-1; no reliable D call. The germline V and J ends were trimmed by 3 bases and 7 bases, with 9 bases remaining between them. There are 11 residues in the CDR3. The germline V gene encodes CDR1 GTSNPN and CDR2 SVGIG (reference sequence). As DNA, the CDR3 is TGTGCCTGGAGCGGCTACGTTGAAGCTTTCTTT. Translated: CAWSGYVEAFF.

This clonotype was counted ten times or more. V usage is TRBV30 and J usage is TRBJ1-1; D gene unclear. The ends were cut back, 0 bases at V and 5 bases at J, with 10 bases in the middle. CDR1 and CDR2 (germline): GTSNPN, SVGIG (reference sequence). CDR3 length equals 13 residues. For the CDR3, the DNA is TGTGCCTGGAGTGTTTCTGTTTGGACTGAAGCTTTCTTT. It yields the protein CAWSVSVWTEAFF.

In its sample, this clonotype was seen many times. V and J are TRBV5-1 and TRBJ1-2, with 9 positions matching TRBD1. Germline trimming cut 4 bases from V and 11 bases from J; bases unmatched to any gene: 9. The V gene's germline CDR1 is SGHRS and CDR2 YFSETQ. CDR3 length: 13 amino acids. This CDR3 reads CASSIPGQGRYTF. The CDR3 DNA reads TGCGCCAGCAGCATCCCGGGACAGGGCAGGTACACCTTC. The full variable domain, completed using reference TRBV5-1 and TRBJ1-2, is KAGVTQTPRYLIKTRGQQVTLSCSPISGHRSVSWYQQTPGQGLQFLFEYFSETQRNKGNFPGRFSGRQFSNSRSEMNVSTLELGDSALYLCASSIPGQGRYTFGSGTRLTVV.

This clonotype was counted ten times or more. V usage is TRBV19 and J usage is TRBJ2-5; tentatively, D is TRBD1 (6 bases). This CDR3 has 12 residues. In germline, CDR1 is LNHDA, CDR2 SQIVND (reference sequence). V was cut by 3 bases and J by 6 bases, with 8 bases left in between. The chain's CDR3 is CASSIRGKTQYF. The CDR3 DNA sequence: TGTGCCAGTAGTATCAGGGGCAAGACCCAGTACTTC.

At least ten counts were recorded for this clonotype. Compared with germline, one end of the junction differs, possibly owing to a read error. V and J are TRBV11-2 and TRBJ2-7, with D perhaps TRBD2 (5 bases). This CDR3 comprises 15 residues. Germline V gene lookup returns CDR1 SGHAT and CDR2 FQNNGV. CDR3 sequence: CASSPSRLFNYGQYF. CDR3 in DNA: TGTGCCAGCAGCCCCTCACGACTATTCAACTACGGGCAGTACTTC.

This clonotype was recorded once. This rearrangement joins TRBV5-1 to TRBJ1-1; TRBD1 might be the D (5 bases). Germline CDR1 is SGHRS and CDR2 is YFSETQ. The CDR3 runs 14 residues. V gave up 0 bases and J gave up 5 bases, with 11 bases separating them. CDR3 in amino acids: CASSLEGMRTEAFF. CDR3 in DNA: TGCGCCAGCAGCTTGGAGGGGATGAGGACTGAAGCTTTCTTT.

This clonotype was recorded at least ten times. The chain links TRBV6-1 to TRBJ1-4; TRBD1 agrees at 7 bases. The CDR3 has 15 residues. The V gene's germline CDR1 is MNHNS and CDR2 SASEGT. The V segment lost 3 bases and the J segment 2 bases; nucleotides outside the gene matches: 3. CDR3 DNA sequence: TGTGCCAGCAGTGAGTTACAGGGGACTAATGAAAAACTGTTTTTT. Protein product: CASSELQGTNEKLFF.

The rearrangement uses TRBV3-1 and TRBJ2-2; TRBD2 matches at 9 bases. The ends lost 5 bases at V and 8 bases at J; junction bases unmatched: 6. Germline-derived CDR1 and CDR2 are LGHDT and YNNKEL (reference sequence). The CDR3 sequence is 14 residues long. In DNA, the CDR3 is TGTGCCAGCAGCTCACTAGCGGGCGTGGGGGAGCTGTTTTTT. It encodes CASSSLAGVGELFF.

This clonotype was seen repeatedly, ten times or more. This rearrangement joins TRBV28 to TRBJ2-7; 7 bases map to TRBD2. V gave up 4 bases and J gave up 0 bases; unmatched junction bases: 6. The CDR3 loop spans 15 amino acids. CDR1 is MDHEN, CDR2 SYDVKM, per germline. CDR3 in amino acids: CASSSSGDSSYEQYF. Here the CDR3 DNA reads TGTGCCAGCAGTTCTAGCGGAGACAGCTCCTACGAGCAGTACTTC. The variable domain in full, with the rest retrieved from reference TRBV28 and TRBJ2-7, is DVKVTQSSRYLVKRTGEKVFLECVQDMDHENMFWYRQDPGLGLRLIYFSYDVKMKEKGDIPEGYSVSREKKERFSLILESASTNQTSMYLCASSSSGDSSYEQYFGPGTRLTVT.

This clonotype was seen many times. The chain has TRBV11-2 and TRBJ2-7, with 7 nucleotides matching TRBD1. The trim removed 2 bases at V and 0 bases at J, leaving 4 bases unmatched. Germline CDR1 and CDR2: SGHAT and FQNNGV. The CDR3 extends over 15 amino acids. The chain's CDR3 is CASSLRQGFSYEQYF. In DNA, the CDR3 is TGTGCCAGCAGCTTAAGACAGGGTTTCTCCTACGAGCAGTACTTC.

In this sample, this clonotype turned up many times. The chain employs TRBV7-2 and TRBJ2-2; unclear D gene. Germline CDR1 and CDR2: SGHTA and FQGNSA. The germline V and J ends were trimmed by 2 bases and 4 bases, with 8 bases remaining between them. The CDR3 runs 14 residues. CDR3 region: CASSLQRGTGELFF. CDR3 DNA: TGTGCCAGCAGCTTACAGCGAGGCACCGGGGAGCTGTTTTTT.